These T cell receptor beta chains were read from a single sample in a study of CD8+ T cells in alopecia areata. Clones were read by immunoSEQ multiplex PCR, and TCRdb kept only the in-frame ones, dropping some. This sample carries some 110,000 clones, roughly 50% of them seen once, and the ten largest clones take more than 9%. Sequencing was performed on CD8+ T cells sorted from blood, taken at week 24, from a patient treated with tofacitinib. The receptor set was obtained from a human donor with alopecia areata. Both conserved end residues are trimmed from each CDR3.

>TRBJ2-3|TRBV11-2
ASSLVAGGPADTQY
>TRBJ1-1|TRBV10-2
ASSDGPEAF
>TRBJ1-2|TRBV6-5
ASSPRGLRYGYT
>TRBJ2-5|TRBV5-6
ASSLSPNTGIGETQY
>TRBJ2-7|TRBV27
ASSPWTFSYEQY
>TRBJ2-5|TRBV2
ASSEFPLGETQY
>TRBJ1-1|TRBV30
AWNPTGTEAF
>TRBJ2-6|TRBV5-1
ASSVGQGTGANVLT
>TRBJ2-1|TRBV29-1
SVPQGNEQF
>TRBJ1-6|TRBV2
ASSVNTGEGRYNSPLH
>TRBJ2-1|TRBV29-1
SVEETGYGNEQF
>TRBJ1-5|TRBV15
ATSRDHGASSNQPQH